This T cell receptor (beta chain) comes out of a study of T cell responses to AZD1222 COVID-19 vaccine. Trimming at V came to 8 bases and at J to 2 bases, leaving 3 bases not matched to a gene. Germline values: CDR1 LNHDA, CDR2 SQIVND (reference sequence). The CDR3 length is 14 residues. The study's findings and limits: Only six AZD1222 recipients tested seropositive at baseline. With two AZD1222 doses given, Spike-specific TCR breadth and depth both rose. Nearly half of spike-specific TCRs reportedly target variant regions that are unmutated in the B.1.351 and B.1.1.7 variants. Most donors were white British, females outnumbered males, and clonal diversity was possibly underestimated.

Measured with immunoSEQ multiplex PCR; TCRdb has only the in-frame clones, and not every one. This repertoire shows around 99,000 clones, approximately 90% found once; its top ten account for about 6.6%. This clone was recorded once. Its antigen is not known. V gene TRBV19 combines with J gene TRBJ2-2, with TRBD2 matching 9 bases. The sample consisted of peripheral blood, taken 28 days after the second AZD1222 dose. The source of this sequence is an adult who received the AZD1222 COVID-19 vaccine. This CDR3 is CASLLAGNTGELFF. CDR3 in DNA: TGTGCCAGTCTTCTAGCGGGAAACACCGGGGAGCTGTTTTTT.